These T cell receptor beta chains were read from a single sample in a study of cytomegalovirus exposure and HLA in healthy donors. Generated by immunoSEQ multiplex PCR, the TCRdb table keeps only in-frame clones and is missing some. The sample shows roughly 71,000 clones, approximately 67% of them seen only once. The sequenced sample was PBMCs. The source is a young man in good health and CMV-seronegative. The CDR3 runs from the conserved cysteine through the conserved F or W. Each record gives: clone size, D gene, J gene, CDR3 length, V gene, CDR3 protein, CDR3 DNA. D genes are given only for firm matches. The size of a clone is reported for some rows only, either as once, few or many, or as a class for expanded clones.

once,TRBD1,TRBJ2-4,14,TRBV4-1,CASSPRDRGYIQYF,TGCGCCAGCAGCCCCCGGGACAGGGGGTACATTCAGTACTTC
.,.,TRBJ1-1,13,TRBV6-1,CASSGFDRTKAFF,TGTGCCAGCAGTGGCTTCGACCGGACTAAAGCTTTCTTT
.,TRBD1,TRBJ1-4,14,TRBV6-5,CASRGGYRSEKLFF,TGTGCCAGCCGAGGGGGCTATAGGAGCGAAAAACTGTTTTTT
.,.,TRBJ1-5,16,TRBV6-5,CASSSAGGLGGQPQHF,TGTGCCAGCAGTTCCGCGGGGGGGCTGGGGGGTCAGCCCCAGCATTTT
.,TRBD1,TRBJ2-3,14,TRBV11-1,CASRRTGRGDTQYF,TGTGCCAGCAGGAGGACAGGGCGAGGAGATACGCAGTATTTT
.,TRBD1,TRBJ1-6,15,TRBV7-9,CASSLSGTGGSPLHF,TGTGCCAGCAGCTTATCCGGGACAGGGGGTTCACCCCTCCACTTT
once,.,TRBJ2-7,14,TRBV4-1,CASSQKEMGLEQYF,TGCGCCAGCAGCCAGAAGGAGATGGGGCTCGAGCAGTACTTC
few,.,TRBJ1-1,13,TRBV9,CASSLLQGTEAFF,TGTGCCAGCTCACTACTACAGGGCACTGAAGCTTTCTTT
.,.,TRBJ2-5,15,TRBV7-9,CASSRYRAVQETQYF,TGTGCCAGCAGCCGTTACAGGGCAGTCCAAGAGACCCAGTACTTC
.,TRBD1,TRBJ1-1,15,TRBV14,CASSPLTGGFTEAFF,TGTGCCAGCAGCCCATTGACAGGGGGCTTCACTGAAGCTTTCTTT
.,.,TRBJ1-4,16,TRBV6-5,CASSYSSGGFNEKLFF,TGTGCCAGCAGTTACTCTAGCGGGGGCTTCAATGAAAAACTGTTTTTT
.,TRBD1,TRBJ1-4,15,TRBV19,CASSIAETGAEKLFF,TGTGCCAGTAGTATAGCCGAGACAGGGGCCGAAAAACTGTTTTTT
.,TRBD1,TRBJ1-1,15,TRBV6-6,CASTILGGWNTEAFF,TGTGCCAGCACCATATTAGGGGGCTGGAACACTGAAGCTTTCTTT
.,.,TRBJ2-1,16,TRBV21-1,CASKSAPGRGWNEQFF,TGTGCCAGCAAAAGTGCCCCTGGCAGGGGTTGGAATGAGCAGTTCTTC
.,TRBD1,TRBJ1-1,15,TRBV6-6,CASSLPGQQNTEAFF,TGTGCCAGCAGTCTTCCGGGACAGCAGAACACTGAAGCTTTCTTT
.,TRBD2,TRBJ2-5,16,TRBV7-9,CASSLAWEGPQETQYF,TGTGCCAGCAGCTTAGCGTGGGAGGGCCCCCAAGAGACCCAGTACTTC
few,.,TRBJ2-5,13,TRBV5-6,CASSFQERETQYF,TGTGCCAGCAGCTTCCAGGAGCGGGAGACCCAGTACTTC
.,.,TRBJ2-1,14,TRBV7-9,CASSLDSSSNEQFF,TGTGCCAGCAGCTTAGACTCTAGCTCCAATGAGCAGTTCTTC
once,.,TRBJ2-5,13,TRBV29-1,CSGQGGAQETQYF,TGCAGCGGCCAAGGGGGGGCCCAAGAGACCCAGTACTTC
.,.,TRBJ1-2,14,TRBV7-2,CASSLGDRHIGYTF,TGTGCCAGCAGCTTAGGTGACAGGCATATTGGCTACACCTTC
.,.,TRBJ2-7,16,TRBV2,CASSGLVGQPRYEQYF,TGTGCCAGCAGTGGACTCGTTGGACAGCCACGTTACGAGCAGTACTTC
.,TRBD1,TRBJ1-6,16,TRBV7-9,CASSYGTAYYNSPLHF,TGTGCCAGCAGTTACGGGACAGCGTACTATAATTCACCCCTCCACTTT